Following are 25 T cell receptor beta chains from one sample sequenced in a study of cytomegalovirus exposure and HLA in healthy donors. A multiplex PCR was run with 60 Vbeta primers and 13 Jbeta primers. TCRdb's copy holds only in-frame clones and misses some; the assay was immunoSEQ multiplex PCR. The data hold 160,000 or so clones, with around nine tenths observed a single time. Sequences were obtained from PBMCs. All receptors derive from a woman aged 25 to 45 in good health and CMV-seronegative.

The chain links TRBV7-6 to TRBJ1-1; 10 nucleotides match TRBD1. Germline V gives CDR1 SGHVS, CDR2 FNYEAQ. The CDR3 has 16 residues. V shed 4 bases, J shed 0 bases, and the junction held 5 bases outside the gene matches. As DNA, the CDR3 is TGTGCCAGCAGCTCCGGGACAGGGGCCGTGAACACTGAAGCTTTCTTT. It translates to CASSSGTGAVNTEAFF.

The rearrangement links TRBV6-1 to TRBJ1-2, with 11 bases lining up with TRBD1. This CDR3 has 16 amino acids. Trimming cost V 0 bases and J 3 bases; bases outside gene matches: 3. The germline V gene has CDR1 MNHNS and CDR2 SASEGT. In nucleotides, the CDR3 is TGTGCCAGCAGTGAAGCGGGGGACAGGGGGTACTATGGCTACACCTTC. Translating gives CASSEAGDRGYYGYTF.

This chain joins TRBV5-1 and TRBJ1-1, with TRBD1 matching 10 bases. There are 16 residues in the CDR3. Germline trimming cut 4 bases from V and 3 bases from J; bases unmatched to any gene: 9. Germline values: CDR1 SGHRS, CDR2 YFSETQ. DNA for the CDR3: TGCGCCAGCAGCAAACGACAGGGGGCGACGGACACTGAAGCTTTCTTT. Its translation is CASSKRQGATDTEAFF.

The genes are TRBV4-1 and TRBJ1-2; D is perhaps TRBD1 (5 bases). CDR3 length equals 16 residues. The V and J ends lost 0 bases and 4 bases respectively, with 15 bases between them. The germline V gene encodes CDR1 MGHRA and CDR2 YSYEKL. Here the CDR3 reads CASSQEGGDGTYGYTF. The CDR3 DNA sequence: TGCGCCAGCAGCCAAGAGGGAGGGGACGGAACCTATGGCTACACCTTC.

This clone showed up just once. The genes are TRBV5-1 and TRBJ2-6; maybe TRBD2 (6 bases). Between the trimmed V and J ends, which lost 0 bases and 4 bases, there was a span of 14 bases. CDR3 length: 17 amino acids. Per germline, CDR1 SGHRS and CDR2 YFSETQ. CDR3 nucleotides: TGCGCCAGCAGCTTGGCCCCCGGAGGGATGGGGGCCAACGTCCTGACTTTC. This codes for CASSLAPGGMGANVLTF.

The rearrangement uses TRBV18 and TRBJ2-5; 9 bases agree with TRBD1. This CDR3 region has 14 residues. Germline CDR1 reads KGHSH; CDR2 reads LQKENI. The V segment lost 4 bases and the J segment 5 bases; nucleotides outside the gene matches: 5. The CDR3 is CASSLGQGGETQYF. The CDR3, as DNA: TGTGCCAGCTCACTGGGACAGGGCGGGGAGACCCAGTACTTC.

The chain links TRBV21-1 to TRBJ2-3; the D call of TRBD1 is as the table states it, not checked on the DNA. TRBV21-1 is a listed pseudogene. CDR3 length equals 13 residues. The CDR3 nucleotides read TGTGCCAGCAGCAGGGGGCGCACAGATACGCAGTATTTT. Its protein product is CASSRGRTDTQYF.

J is TRBJ2-7 and V is TRBV21-1; no DNA check was done on the table's D call, TRBD2. TRBV21-1 is a pseudogene segment. There are 15 residues in the CDR3. In DNA, the CDR3 is TGTGCCAGCAGCCTTACTTGCGGGGCTCCCTACGAGCAGTACTTC. Protein product: CASSLTCGAPYEQYF.

The chain uses TRBV7-2 and TRBJ2-7, with TRBD1 identical over 12 bases. This CDR3 contains 16 residues. V shed 5 bases, J shed 5 bases, and the junction held 10 bases outside the gene matches. CDR1 SGHTA and CDR2 FQGNSA come from the germline V gene. CDR3 nucleotide sequence: TGTGCCAGCAGCGTAAGCCCGGGACAGGGGGCCCACGAGCAGTACTTC. It codes for CASSVSPGQGAHEQYF.

The chain has TRBV7-9 and TRBJ2-2; 9 positions agree with TRBD1. There are 18 residues in the CDR3. V was pared by 5 bases and J by 5 bases, with 15 bases of the junction left unmatched. The germline V gene has CDR1 SEHNR and CDR2 FQNEAQ (reference sequence). The CDR3 region is CASSTRGWTGAPTGELFF. The CDR3 DNA reads TGTGCCAGCAGCACGAGAGGGTGGACAGGGGCCCCTACCGGGGAGCTGTTTTTT.

The genes are TRBV19 and TRBJ2-7; no clear D gene. V was cut by 1 base and J by 3 bases, with 13 bases left in between. The CDR3 is 15 amino acids. Germline CDR1 LNHDA, CDR2 SQIVND (reference sequence). The DNA for the CDR3 is TGTGCCAGTAGTATAGGCCCCGCGGAAAACTACGAGCAGTACTTC. It translates to CASSIGPAENYEQYF.

V is TRBV11-2 and J is TRBJ1-1; D is unresolved. Per the germline V gene, CDR1 is SGHAT and CDR2 is FQNNGV. With 3 bases removed from V and 1 base from J, the gap between germline ends came to 12 bases. This CDR3 comprises 15 residues. The CDR3 loop is CASSFLGRGNTEAFF. CDR3 nucleotide sequence: TGTGCCAGCAGCTTTCTTGGCAGAGGGAACACTGAAGCTTTCTTT.

The chain combines TRBV28 with TRBJ2-7; the match to TRBD2 covers 8 bases. CDR1 is MDHEN and CDR2 is SYDVKM in the germline V gene. The ends lost 1 base at V and 4 bases at J; junction bases unmatched: 6. This CDR3 has 15 amino acids. The CDR3 sequence is CASSLLSGGRYEQYF. In DNA form, the CDR3 reads TGTGCCAGCAGTTTATTATCGGGCGGGAGGTACGAGCAGTACTTC.

The genes are TRBV18 and TRBJ1-5, with TRBD1 as a possible D gene (5 bases). V was cut by 0 bases and J by 2 bases, with 11 bases left in between. The CDR3 has 16 amino acids. Germline loops: CDR1 KGHSH, CDR2 LQKENI. The CDR3 protein is CASSPPSAGGNQPQHF. DNA for the CDR3: TGTGCCAGCTCACCACCCTCCGCGGGGGGCAATCAGCCCCAGCATTTT. The entire variable domain, with the rest obtained from reference TRBV18 and TRBJ1-5, is as follows: NAGVMQNPRHLVRRRGQEARLRCSPMKGHSHVYWYRQLPEEGLKFMVYLQKENIIDESGMPKERFSAEFPKEGPSILRIQQVVRGDSAAYFCASSPPSAGGNQPQHFGDGTRLSIL.

This chain uses TRBV6-1 with TRBJ2-7; 7 bases match TRBD2. Looked up from germline, CDR1 is MNHNS and CDR2 is SASEGT. There are 16 residues in the CDR3. The trim removed 0 bases at V and 7 bases at J, leaving 12 bases unmatched. CDR3 amino acids: CASSEARGSGPGEQYF. CDR3 in DNA: TGTGCCAGCAGTGAAGCGCGGGGTAGCGGGCCGGGGGAGCAGTACTTC.

This sequence joins TRBV30 and TRBJ1-2; D might be TRBD1 (5 bases). Germline V CDR1 and CDR2: GTSNPN, SVGIG (reference sequence). The CDR3 totals 13 residues. Trimming cost V 1 base and J 3 bases, with 9 bases left between them. DNA of the CDR3: TGTGCCTGGAGTGGGGGGACTCACTATGGCTACACCTTC. This translates into CAWSGGTHYGYTF.

CDR3 loop: CASSPDSTNYGYTF. For the CDR3, the DNA is TGTGCCAGCTCACCGGACAGTACTAACTATGGCTACACCTTC. The chain uses TRBV18 and TRBJ1-2, with a weak D call TRBD1 (6 bases). The CDR3 totals 14 residues. Per germline, CDR1 KGHSH and CDR2 LQKENI. V lost 3 bases to trimming and J lost 0 bases, with 8 bases between them.

In its sample, this clone was seen a few times. The chain's CDR3 is CASSYRGGFEKLFF. Here the CDR3 DNA reads TGTGCCAGCAGCTACAGGGGAGGATTCGAAAAACTGTTTTTT. The chain couples TRBV6-5 to TRBJ1-4; TRBD1 aligns across 7 bases. The length of the CDR3 is 14 residues. Germline CDR1 MNHEY, CDR2 SVGAGI. The ends lost 6 bases at V and 8 bases at J; junction bases unmatched: 9.

The rearrangement joins TRBV18 to TRBJ1-1; tentatively, D is TRBD1 (6 bases). The V gene's germline CDR1 is KGHSH and CDR2 LQKENI. CDR3 length: 12 amino acids. Trimming pared 4 bases from V and 4 bases from J, leaving 7 bases between. The CDR3 sequence: CASSLQGTEAFF. Here the CDR3 DNA reads TGTGCCAGCTCACTACAGGGCACTGAAGCTTTCTTT.

CDR3 nucleotide sequence: TGCGCCAGCAGCTTCTACAGGGAAGATACGCAGTATTTT. Translating it yields CASSFYREDTQYF. The V gene is TRBV5-1, the J gene TRBJ2-3; weak D call: TRBD1 (6 bases). This CDR3 contains 13 residues. Between the trimmed V and J ends, which lost 2 bases and 5 bases, there was a span of 9 bases. Germline CDR1 and CDR2: SGHRS and YFSETQ.

The chain carries TRBV29-1 and TRBJ2-5, with 10 positions matching TRBD2. The DNA end is a closer match to TRBJ2-7, so the J assignment may be wrong. From germline, CDR1 is SQVTM and CDR2 ANQGSEA. CDR3 length: 13 residues. Here the CDR3 reads CSVGAGGPSEQYF. CDR3 sequence (DNA): TGCAGCGTTGGAGCGGGAGGGCCCTCCGAGCAGTACTTC.

The J gene is TRBJ2-2, the V gene TRBV9; 9 bases align to TRBD2. Germline CDR1 and CDR2: SGDLS and YYNGEE. CDR3 length equals 14 residues. The V and J ends lost 3 bases and 6 bases, in that order; junction bases with no gene match: 3. For the CDR3, the DNA is TGTGCCAGCAGCGCCGGGACTAGCTCCGGGGAGCTGTTTTTT. Translating it yields CASSAGTSSGELFF.

The chain combines TRBV6-4 with TRBJ2-7, with 7 bases that match TRBD2. The CDR3 runs to 15 residues. V lost 5 bases to trimming and J lost 3 bases; unmatched junction nucleotides: 10. CDR1 MRHNA and CDR2 SNTAGT come from the germline V gene. The DNA for the CDR3 is TGTGCCAGCAGTCCCACCGAGAGCGGGGTCTACGAGCAGTACTTC. Its translation is CASSPTESGVYEQYF.

This clone came up once. The V gene is TRBV7-8, the J gene TRBJ2-3, with no clear D. Germline assignment: CDR1 SGHVS and CDR2 FQNEAQ. The CDR3 covers 13 residues. V dropped 5 bases and J dropped 7 bases, with 13 bases sitting between them. The CDR3 reads CASSPRLGYTQYF. The CDR3 bases are TGTGCCAGCAGCCCGCGGTTAGGCTATACGCAGTATTTT.

This clone was counted once. This chain links TRBV28 with TRBJ1-2; 7 bases agree with TRBD1. This CDR3 is built from 14 residues. The junction had 4 bases not matched to a gene; V was cut back by 5 bases and J by 1 base. Germline V gene lookup returns CDR1 MDHEN and CDR2 SYDVKM. CDR3 in DNA: TGTGCCAGCAGTGAAGGGACAGTTAACTATGGCTACACCTTC. It encodes CASSEGTVNYGYTF.